This is a list of T cell receptor beta chains from one sample in a study of radiotherapy plus CTLA-4 blockade in lung cancer. Clones were read by immunoSEQ multiplex PCR, and TCRdb kept only the in-frame ones, dropping some. Counted here are 30,000 to 40,000 clones, under 85% occurring once; the ten biggest clones make up approximately 4.5%. The input for sequencing was peripheral blood, taken from a patient treated with radiotherapy plus ipilimumab. The receptors come from a human donor with non-small cell lung cancer whose response to radiotherapy plus ipilimumab could not be evaluated. Each CDR3 is given with its conserved first and last residue. A D gene is named only where the DNA matches it firmly. Where a row states a size, it is once, few, many or the class of an expanded clone; other rows omit it.

d_call,v_call,j_call,clone_size,cdr3_nt,cdr3_aa
-,TRBV18,TRBJ2-3,-,TGTGCCAGCTCTTCACGTAAGCGGAGCACAGATACGCAGTATTTT,CASSSRKRSTDTQYF
-,TRBV2,TRBJ1-6,-,TGTGCCAGCAGTGATGGCTCTTCACCCCTCCACTTT,CASSDGSSPLHF
TRBD2,TRBV5-1,TRBJ2-1,once,TGCGCCAGCAGGACGAGGGACTACTCCAATGAGCAGTTCTTC,CASRTRDYSNEQFF
-,TRBV7-7,TRBJ2-1,few,TGTGCCAGCAGCTTAGACTTGTATGACAATGAGCAGTTCTTC,CASSLDLYDNEQFF
TRBD1,TRBV18,TRBJ2-6,-,TGTGCCAGCTCAGAGGGACAGGGTAGAACTGGCGGGGCCAACGTCCTGACTTTC,CASSEGQGRTGGANVLTF
-,TRBV11-2,TRBJ2-5,-,TGTGCCAGCAGCCCAACCCTACTAGTTGGGAAAGAGACCCAGTACTTC,CASSPTLLVGKETQYF
-,TRBV11-2,TRBJ2-7,-,TGTGCCAGCAGCTTGGGCGGAAGTAGCGCCTACGAGCAGTACTTC,CASSLGGSSAYEQYF
-,TRBV28,TRBJ1-5,-,TGTGCCACCCTGCGCGACAGGACCCGGGGTGGTCAGCCCCAGCATTTT,CATLRDRTRGGQPQHF
-,TRBV20-1,TRBJ1-1,-,TGCAGTGATCGGAGAGGGATTTTT,CSDRRGIF
TRBD2,TRBV7-8,TRBJ2-1,-,TGTGCCAGCAGCTTAACGGTAAACCGGGGGGATGAGCAGTTCTTC,CASSLTVNRGDEQFF
TRBD1,TRBV14,TRBJ2-5,-,TGTGCCAGCAGCCAAGGTTACAGGGGGCGGCTTGGGCAAGAGACCCAGTACTTC,CASSQGYRGRLGQETQYF
TRBD2,TRBV27,TRBJ2-2,-,TGTGCCAGCAGGAGAGCGGGAGGGCCGTACACCGGGGAGCTGTTTTTT,CASRRAGGPYTGELFF
TRBD1,TRBV6-1,TRBJ1-1,-,TGTGCCAGCAGTCGAGGGGACAGGGGGAACACTGAAGCTTTCTTT,CASSRGDRGNTEAFF
TRBD2,TRBV27,TRBJ2-1,-,TGTGCCAGCAGTACCTCACTAGCGGGGGGATACAATGAGCAGTTCTTC,CASSTSLAGGYNEQFF
-,TRBV29-1,TRBJ1-2,-,TGCAGCGTCCAACGTTATTCAGGGGAACAGGGCTACACCTTC,CSVQRYSGEQGYTF
-,TRBV6-4,TRBJ2-1,-,TGTGCCAGCAGAAAAGGTAGCAATTCGGGTGAGCAGTTCTTC,CASRKGSNSGEQFF
TRBD1,TRBV11-2,TRBJ2-7,few,TGCGCCAGCAGCCAAGAAGCCGGGACAGGGGGAAACGAGCAGTACTTC,CASSQEAGTGGNEQYF
TRBD1,TRBV9,TRBJ1-4,-,TGTGCCAGCAGCGCCGGGACAGGGGAAAAACTGTTTTTT,CASSAGTGEKLFF
-,TRBV2,TRBJ2-2,-,TGTGCCAGCAGTGAGGCGGGTGGCTCCGCGAACACCGGGGAGCTGTTTTTT,CASSEAGGSANTGELFF
TRBD1,TRBV6-5,TRBJ1-4,-,TGTGCCAGCAGCCCCGGGACAGGGTCTAGTGAAAAACTGTTTTTT,CASSPGTGSSEKLFF
-,TRBV27,TRBJ1-2,-,TGTGCCAGCAGCCCTGACCGAGGAGGCTACACCTTC,CASSPDRGGYTF
-,TRBV11-2,TRBJ1-5,-,TGTGCCAGCAGCTTAACCCAGAATCAGCCCCAGCATTTT,CASSLTQNQPQHF
TRBD1,TRBV6-1,TRBJ1-4,-,TGTGCCAGCAGTACAGGGGCCACTAATGAAAAACTGTTTTTT,CASSTGATNEKLFF
-,TRBV27,TRBJ2-7,few,TGTGCCAGCAGTTCCCGACAGGTGGAAAGGTTCGAGCAGTACTTC,CASSSRQVERFEQYF
TRBD2,TRBV7-2,TRBJ2-5,once,TGTGCCAGCAGCTTAAGCGGGGCGGTTACAGAGACCCAGTACTTC,CASSLSGAVTETQYF
TRBD2,TRBV25-1,TRBJ2-1,-,TGTGCCAGCAGACTAGCGGGAGGTCGCAATGAGCAGTTCTTC,CASRLAGGRNEQFF
TRBD1,TRBV5-4,TRBJ1-2,medium-sized,TGTGCCAGCAGCCCCGGACAGGGGGGTGACCCAATCTATGGCTACACCTTC,CASSPGQGGDPIYGYTF
TRBD2,TRBV29-1,TRBJ2-3,once,TGCAGCGTTACTACTAGCGGGAGGGTTGATACGCAGTATTTT,CSVTTSGRVDTQYF
-,TRBV4-2,TRBJ1-1,-,TGTGCCAGCAGCCAAGATCGGGGGGGCGGGAGCACTGAAGCTTTCTTT,CASSQDRGGGSTEAFF
TRBD1,TRBV10-3,TRBJ2-7,-,TGTGCCATCAGTAAGGACAGGCCACTCGAGCAGTACTTC,CAISKDRPLEQYF
TRBD2,TRBV10-1,TRBJ2-1,-,TGCGCCAGCAGTGAGGAAGCGGGAACTGAGCAGTTCTTC,CASSEEAGTEQFF
TRBD2,TRBV28,TRBJ2-7,-,TGTGCCAGCAGTTTCCAAAGACTAGCGGGTTCCTACGAGCAGTACTTC,CASSFQRLAGSYEQYF
-,TRBV28,TRBJ2-1,-,TGTGCCAGCAGTACCAGGGTGGGCTCCTACAATGAGCAGTTCTTC,CASSTRVGSYNEQFF
-,TRBV6-1,TRBJ1-5,-,TGTGCCAGCAGGGGAGGGGTTAATCAGCCCCAGCATTTT,CASRGGVNQPQHF
TRBD1,TRBV7-9,TRBJ2-1,-,TGTGCCAGCAGACGAACAGGGGGATCTCTGGCCTACAATGAGCAGTTCTTC,CASRRTGGSLAYNEQFF
-,TRBV27,TRBJ2-1,-,TGTGCCAGCAGTTTAGGGGGCACTAGGAATGAGCAGTTCTTC,CASSLGGTRNEQFF
-,TRBV6-5,TRBJ1-4,once,TGTGCCAGCAAGCAGGGGCTAGTAAATGAAAAACTGTTTTTT,CASKQGLVNEKLFF
-,TRBV30,TRBJ1-1,-,TGTGCCTACACGGCACAGCTAATGAACACTGAAGCTTTCTTT,CAYTAQLMNTEAFF
-,TRBV5-1,TRBJ2-2,-,TGCGCCAGCAGTATTGTACAGGCCGGCACCGGGGAGCTGTTTTTT,CASSIVQAGTGELFF
-,TRBV27,TRBJ2-1,few,TGTGCCAGCAGTTTCCGGGGTGACCAGGTCGGCACCAAGGATGAGCAGTTCTTC,CASSFRGDQVGTKDEQFF
TRBD1,TRBV5-4,TRBJ1-2,-,TGTGCCAGCAGCTCGAAGCAGGGGGCAAACTATGGCTACACCTTC,CASSSKQGANYGYTF
TRBD1,TRBV6-1,TRBJ1-1,-,TGTGCCAGCACCGAACCCGGGCAGGGGGCTACTGAAGCTTTCTTT,CASTEPGQGATEAFF
-,TRBV5-4,TRBJ2-1,-,TGTGCCAGCAGCTCCGGACTAACCTACAATGAGCAGTTCTTC,CASSSGLTYNEQFF
TRBD2,TRBV10-2,TRBJ2-3,-,TGCGCCAGCAGGCTAGCGGGAGAAACAGATACGCAGTATTTT,CASRLAGETDTQYF
-,TRBV6-5,TRBJ2-5,-,TGTGCCAGCAGTTACGGGGCAGGGGTGGAGACCCAGTACTTC,CASSYGAGVETQYF
TRBD1,TRBV4-3,TRBJ1-5,-,TGCGCCAGCAGCCAAGAGGTGACAGGGGACCAGCCCCAGCATTTT,CASSQEVTGDQPQHF
-,TRBV7-2,TRBJ1-2,-,TGTGCCAGCAGCTTCGGGAGGGCGGGCTATGGCTACACCTTC,CASSFGRAGYGYTF
-,TRBV14,TRBJ2-7,-,TGTGCCAGCAGCCAAGAGGGTTTGGGCCACGAGCAGTACTTC,CASSQEGLGHEQYF
-,TRBV11-2,TRBJ2-1,few,TGTGCCAGCAGCTCAGTTCGGGAGTCCCGAGGCAATGAGCAGTTCTTC,CASSSVRESRGNEQFF
TRBD2,TRBV5-1,TRBJ2-1,medium-sized,TGCGCCAGCAGCCGGACCCAGGGACTAGCGTACAATGAGCAGTTCTTC,CASSRTQGLAYNEQFF
-,TRBV30,TRBJ1-5,-,TGTGCCTGGAGTCCGTCCAATCAGCCCCAGCATTTT,CAWSPSNQPQHF
-,TRBV6-1,TRBJ2-3,-,TGTGCCAGCGGGCTAGCGCCGACAGATACGCAGTATTTT,CASGLAPTDTQYF
-,TRBV6-6,TRBJ2-7,-,TGTGCCAGCAGTTACGTAGTTGTTTCTAACTCCTACGAGCAGTACTTC,CASSYVVVSNSYEQYF
-,TRBV4-2,TRBJ2-7,many,TGTGCCAGCAGCCAAGACCCGTTCAAGGAGGCGGATGTGCTCTACGAGCAGTACTTC,CASSQDPFKEADVLYEQYF
-,TRBV7-2,TRBJ2-7,-,TGTGCCAGCAGCCCCCGGGGAAGCGCAGGCTACGAGCAGTACTTC,CASSPRGSAGYEQYF